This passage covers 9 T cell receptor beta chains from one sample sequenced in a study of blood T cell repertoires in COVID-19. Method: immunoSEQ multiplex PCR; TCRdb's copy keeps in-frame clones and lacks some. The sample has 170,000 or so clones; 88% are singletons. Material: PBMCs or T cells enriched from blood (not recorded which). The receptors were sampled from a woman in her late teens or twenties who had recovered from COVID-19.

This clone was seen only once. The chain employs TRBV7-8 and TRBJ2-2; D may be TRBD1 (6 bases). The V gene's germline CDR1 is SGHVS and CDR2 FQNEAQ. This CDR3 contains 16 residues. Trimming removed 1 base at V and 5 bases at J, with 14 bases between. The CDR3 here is CASSLDSGAHTGELFF. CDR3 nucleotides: TGTGCCAGCAGCTTAGACTCAGGGGCGCATACCGGGGAGCTGTTTTTT.

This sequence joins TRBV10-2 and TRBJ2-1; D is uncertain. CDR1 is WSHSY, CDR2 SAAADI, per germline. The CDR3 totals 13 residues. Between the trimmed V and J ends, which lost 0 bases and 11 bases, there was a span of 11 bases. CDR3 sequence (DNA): TGCGCCAGCAGTGAGTCGATTGGTCAGAAGCAGTTCTTC. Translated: CASSESIGQKQFF.

The CDR3 protein is CSVETGQATSYNEQFF. CDR3 nucleotides: TGCAGCGTTGAGACGGGACAGGCGACCTCCTACAATGAGCAGTTCTTC. The chain uses TRBV29-1 and TRBJ2-1, with 8 positions matching TRBD1. Germline-derived CDR1 and CDR2 are SQVTM and ANQGSEA. V trimming: 3 bases; J trimming: 0 bases; junction bases outside the gene matches: 7. The CDR3 spans 16 residues.

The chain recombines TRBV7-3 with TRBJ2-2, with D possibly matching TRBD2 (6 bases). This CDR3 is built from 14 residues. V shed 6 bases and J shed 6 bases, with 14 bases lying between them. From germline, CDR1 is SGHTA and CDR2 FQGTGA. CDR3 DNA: TGTGCCAGCAGGGCCGGGGGAGACCCCGGGGAGCTGTTTTTT. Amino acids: CASRAGGDPGELFF.

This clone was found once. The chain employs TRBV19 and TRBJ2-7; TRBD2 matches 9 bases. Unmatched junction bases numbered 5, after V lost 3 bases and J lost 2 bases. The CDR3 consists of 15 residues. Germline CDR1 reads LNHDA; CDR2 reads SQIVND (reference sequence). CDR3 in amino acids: CASSISGGGAYEQYF. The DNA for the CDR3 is TGTGCCAGTAGTATCTCTGGCGGGGGGGCCTACGAGCAGTACTTC.

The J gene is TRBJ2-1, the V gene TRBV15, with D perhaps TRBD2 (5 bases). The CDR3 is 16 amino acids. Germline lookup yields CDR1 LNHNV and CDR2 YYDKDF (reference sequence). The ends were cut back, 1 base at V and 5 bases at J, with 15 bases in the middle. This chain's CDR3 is CATSRGSGYGNNEQFF. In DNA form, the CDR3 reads TGTGCCACCAGCAGAGGTTCGGGGTATGGAAACAATGAGCAGTTCTTC.

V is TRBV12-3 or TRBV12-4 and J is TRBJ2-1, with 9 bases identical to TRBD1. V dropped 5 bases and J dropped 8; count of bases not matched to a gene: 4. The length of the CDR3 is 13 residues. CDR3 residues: CASSMDRGDEQFF. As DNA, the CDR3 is TGTGCCAGCAGTATGGACAGGGGCGATGAGCAGTTCTTC.

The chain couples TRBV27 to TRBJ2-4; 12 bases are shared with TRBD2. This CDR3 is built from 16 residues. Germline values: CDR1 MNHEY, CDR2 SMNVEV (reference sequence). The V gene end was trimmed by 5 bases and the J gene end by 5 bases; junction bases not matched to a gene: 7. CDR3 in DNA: TGTGCCAGCAGTCCGATGACTAGCGGGAGCGAAAACATTCAGTACTTC. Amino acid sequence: CASSPMTSGSENIQYF.

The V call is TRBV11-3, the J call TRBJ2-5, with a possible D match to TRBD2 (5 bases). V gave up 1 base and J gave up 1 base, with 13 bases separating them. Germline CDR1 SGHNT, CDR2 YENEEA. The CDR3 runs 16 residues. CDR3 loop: CASSLGETQIQETQYF. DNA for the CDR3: TGTGCCAGCAGCTTAGGGGAGACTCAAATCCAAGAGACCCAGTACTTC.